Detailed here is one T cell receptor beta chain. Its matching antigen is unknown. This CDR3 is built from 15 residues. J lost 2 bases, V lost 2 bases, and 5 bases had no gene match. Germline V gives CDR1 ENHRY, CDR2 SYGVKD. Unique molecular identifiers were carried by the TCR beta cDNA libraries. A population of about 0.95 to 10 million T cells gave rise to about half a million cDNA molecules. One entry per CDR3 protein, called by TCRdb with MiXCR from the PCR reads. The profile shows roughly 620,000 distinct CDR3 sequences, roughly 46% of them singletons. The data are from a study of post-analysis software for immune sequencing data. General observations from the study: TRBV segments more frequent in patients than in controls numbered roughly 5 and included TRBV5-6, TRBV5-1 and TRBV20-1. In multiple sclerosis, normalized Chao1 diversity was significantly below that of controls. F measure showed strong co-clustering of same-batch samples.

The sequence was collected from a girl aged 5-17 years with multiple sclerosis. This chain links TRBV10-3 with TRBJ2-7; 8 bases are shared with TRBD1. What was sequenced was blood. CDR3 region: CAISEGRQGPYEQYF. The CDR3 region has the DNA TGTGCCATCAGTGAGGGTCGACAGGGGCCCTACGAGCAGTACTTC.